The 10 T cell receptor beta chains below come from one sample, sequenced in a study of blood T cell repertoires in COVID-19. Assay: immunoSEQ multiplex PCR; the TCRdb copy retains only in-frame clones and omits some. Of hundreds of thousands of clones listed, about 88% are singletons. The specimen sequenced was PBMCs or T cells enriched from blood (not recorded which). The receptor set was obtained from a woman aged 18-29 years who had been exposed to COVID-19.

About this clone itself: The junction and the germline gene differ at one end; a read error may be behind it. The chain links TRBV5-8 to TRBJ1-2, with D maybe TRBD1 (5 bases). The CDR3 spans 9 residues. In germline, CDR1 is SGHTS, CDR2 YDEGEE. CDR3 nucleotide sequence: TGTGCCAGCAGCTTGTGGGGGGACTTC. Translation: CASSLWGDF.

The chain joins TRBV6-6 to TRBJ2-2, with 12 bases fitting TRBD2. V was clipped by 5 bases and J by 4 bases; unmatched bases: 8. CDR1 MNHNY and CDR2 SVGAGI come from the germline V gene (reference sequence). The CDR3 sequence is 17 residues long. The CDR3 sequence: CASSPRPGLAGTGELFF. The CDR3 DNA sequence: TGTGCCAGCAGTCCCCGCCCGGGACTAGCGGGCACCGGGGAGCTGTTTTTT.

This chain joins TRBV7-2 and TRBJ1-1; 9 nucleotides line up with TRBD1. The CDR3 has 17 residues. The J segment lost 1 base and the V segment lost 5 bases, leaving 11 bases of the junction unmatched. CDR1 is SGHTA and CDR2 is FQGNSA in the germline V gene. CDR3 coding DNA: TGTGCCAGCAGCCACCCGTCCCGGACAGGGGCGAACACTGAAGCTTTCTTT. This encodes CASSHPSRTGANTEAFF.

The count of this clone is one. V usage is TRBV18 and J usage is TRBJ2-2; a weak D match, TRBD1 (5 bases). The CDR3 covers 15 residues. Deletions cut 1 base from V and 0 bases from J, with 6 bases between. In germline, CDR1 is KGHSH, CDR2 LQKENI. For the CDR3, the DNA is TGTGCCAGCTCACCACTGGGGCCGAACACCGGGGAGCTGTTTTTT. Translated: CASSPLGPNTGELFF.

Only one count was recorded for this clone. The chain links TRBV15 to TRBJ2-3; D possibly corresponds to TRBD2 (5 bases). Trimming took off 5 bases at V and 5 bases at J, with 11 bases between the two ends. Germline CDR1 is LNHNV and CDR2 is YYDKDF (reference sequence). The CDR3 consists of 13 residues. The CDR3 protein is CATSGRHLDTQYF. CDR3 bases: TGTGCCACCAGCGGGAGACATCTAGATACGCAGTATTTT.

Notes on this clone: One end of the junction varies from germline; a read error may be responsible. V and J are TRBV28 and TRBJ2-2; weak D call: TRBD2 (5 bases). This CDR3 contains 15 residues. Per germline, CDR1 MDHEN and CDR2 SYDVKM. CDR3 loop: CASSPANNEHRGAVF. DNA for the CDR3: TGTGCCAGCAGCCCCGCCAACAACGAACACCGGGGAGCTGTTTTT. The full variable domain, its missing parts supplied by reference TRBV28 and TRBJ2-2, is DVKVTQSSRYLVKRTGEKVFLECVQDMDHENMFWYRQDPGLGLRLIYFSYDVKMKEKGDIPEGYSVSREKKERFSLILESASTNQTSMYLCASSPANNEHRGAVFGEGSRLTVL.

The gene calls are TRBV7-8 and TRBJ2-2; perhaps TRBD1 as D (7 bases). Germline loops: CDR1 SGHVS, CDR2 FQNEAQ. Trimming left V 6 bases short and J 4 bases short, with 18 bases between. This CDR3 is built from 16 residues. The CDR3 coding sequence is TGTGCCAGCAGGATTGGACAGGTCGGGGGCACCGGGGAGCTGTTTTTT. Translation: CASRIGQVGGTGELFF. Full variable domain (remainder filled in from reference TRBV7-8 and TRBJ2-2): GAGVSQSPRYKVAKRGQDVALRCDPISGHVSLFWYQQALGQGPEFLTYFQNEAQLDKSGLPSDRFFAERPEGSVSTLKIQRTQQEDSAVYLCASRIGQVGGTGELFFGEGSRLTVL.

This rearrangement joins TRBV4-3 to TRBJ2-5; D remains ambiguous. The V end lost 1 base, the J end lost 4 bases, and 7 bases lay between the germline ends. The germline gives CDR1 LGHNA, CDR2 YSLEER. The CDR3 runs to 13 residues. The CDR3 nucleotides read TGCGCCAGCAGCCAAGCTAGACGAGAGACCCAGTACTTC. As protein: CASSQARRETQYF.

The rearrangement uses TRBV7-2 and TRBJ2-1; possible D gene TRBD2, 5 bases. The CDR3 spans 14 residues. Germline-derived CDR1 and CDR2 are SGHTA and FQGNSA. Trimming left V 1 base short and J 10 bases short, with 14 bases between. This CDR3 reads CASSLGVDSSEQFF. The CDR3 DNA reads TGTGCCAGCAGCTTAGGGGTGGACTCCTCCGAGCAGTTCTTC.

V is TRBV19 and J is TRBJ1-1; TRBD1 matches 8 bases. In germline, CDR1 is LNHDA, CDR2 SQIVND (reference sequence). This CDR3 is built from 14 residues. The V and J ends lost 6 bases and 3 bases, in that order; junction bases with no gene match: 6. The CDR3 protein is CASRWGQVDTEAFF. Written as DNA, the CDR3 is TGTGCCAGTAGATGGGGACAGGTGGACACTGAAGCTTTCTTT.